The 4 T cell receptor beta chains reported below all come from one sample, sequenced in a study of blood T cells in healthy people across ages. Together with a sample-barcoded 5' primer, a J-beta primer mix was included in a second PCR lasting about 7 to 11 cycles. TCRdb independently ran MiXCR on the 5' RACE reads; one entry per CDR3 protein. Of 750,000 to 950,000 distinct CDR3 sequences listed, about 48% are singletons. Source material: blood. These receptors all stem from a man older than 75 in good health.

The gene calls are TRBV2 and TRBJ2-1; D unclear. The CDR3 spans 11 residues. With 5 bases removed from V and 10 bases from J, the gap between germline ends came to 9 bases. The germline V gene has CDR1 SNHLY and CDR2 FYNNEI. CDR3 in amino acids: CASSQNVEQFF. The CDR3 nucleotides read TGTGCCAGCAGTCAAAACGTGGAGCAGTTCTTC.

This chain uses TRBV5-1 with TRBJ2-7; the match to TRBD1 covers 7 bases. This CDR3 has 14 amino acids. V shed 2 bases, J shed 0 bases, and the junction held 2 bases outside the gene matches. Germline V lookup: CDR1 SGHRS, CDR2 YFSETQ. CDR3 DNA sequence: TGCGCCAGCAGCTTTGACAGGGCCTCCTACGAGCAGTACTTC. It is translated as CASSFDRASYEQYF. The full variable domain, rest sourced from reference TRBV5-1 and TRBJ2-7, is KAGVTQTPRYLIKTRGQQVTLSCSPISGHRSVSWYQQTPGQGLQFLFEYFSETQRNKGNFPGRFSGRQFSNSRSEMNVSTLELGDSALYLCASSFDRASYEQYFGPGTRLTVT.

J is TRBJ2-3 and V is TRBV2; no definite D call. The ends were cut back, 4 bases at V and 0 bases at J, with 11 bases in the middle. This CDR3 has 15 amino acids. Germline CDR1 SNHLY, CDR2 FYNNEI. CDR3 region: CASSVFLASTDTQYF. In nucleotides, the CDR3 is TGTGCCAGCAGTGTCTTCTTGGCAAGCACAGATACGCAGTATTTT.

Only one count was recorded for this clonotype. The genes are TRBV7-2 and TRBJ2-1; D is unclear. The CDR3 covers 13 residues. The germline V and J ends were trimmed by 7 bases and 5 bases, with 12 bases remaining between them. Germline values: CDR1 SGHTA, CDR2 FQGNSA. The CDR3 protein is CASTPLRNNEQFF. The CDR3 bases are TGTGCCAGCACCCCTTTAAGAAACAATGAGCAGTTCTTC.